What follows are 8 T cell receptor beta chains derived from one specimen sequenced in a study of T cell responses to AZD1222 COVID-19 vaccine (dated by TCRdb to 2020 to 2023). What this sample's time point label stands for: about 28 days (+/-7) after the second vaccine dose. Libraries came from the immunoSEQ multiplex PCR assay. TCRdb mirrors the immuneACCESS table, restricted to in-frame sequences. Some clones are absent from its copies; in checked studies, under half trace to an unresolved V gene, and the reason for the others is unknown. The sample yields 150,000 to 200,000 clones; approximately 94% were counted once. The ten largest clones represent roughly 4.6% of the sample. This specimen was peripheral blood, taken 28 days after the second AZD1222 dose. Receptor source: an adult who received the AZD1222 COVID-19 vaccine.

The chain combines TRBV18 with TRBJ2-7; no firm D call. This CDR3 has 13 amino acids. Per the germline V gene, CDR1 is KGHSH and CDR2 is LQKENI. V lost 0 bases, J lost 3 bases, and 6 bases lay in between. CDR3 DNA sequence: TGTGCCAGCTCACCACCTCTACTCTACGAGCAGTACTTC. Encoded protein: CASSPPLLYEQYF.

The CDR3 DNA reads TGTGCCAGCAGTGGGACTAGGTCCGGGGAGCTGTTTTTT. The encoded protein is CASSGTRSGELFF. The chain links TRBV27 to TRBJ2-2; 8 bases fit TRBD2. Germline V gene lookup returns CDR1 MNHEY and CDR2 SMNVEV (reference sequence). The V gene end was trimmed by 5 bases and the J gene end by 6 bases; junction bases not matched to a gene: 2. The CDR3 sequence is 13 residues long.

This clone was recorded once. The rearrangement joins TRBV23-1 to TRBJ2-7, with TRBD2 identical over 7 bases. TRBV23-1 falls under the ORF class, with uncertain function. Losses at the gene ends were 0 bases for V and 5 bases for J; bases not matched to a gene: 4. This CDR3 comprises 14 residues. CDR3 amino acids: CASSQSAGVNEQYF. The CDR3, as DNA: TGCGCCAGCAGTCAATCGGCGGGAGTTAACGAGCAGTACTTC.

This chain connects TRBV12-3 or TRBV12-4 to TRBJ2-7, with D possibly TRBD1 on 5 matching bases. Deletions cut 5 bases from V and 6 bases from J, with 11 bases between. The CDR3 totals 12 residues. The CDR3 sequence: CASSQGMGEQYF. The CDR3 DNA follows: TGTGCCAGCAGTCAGGGTATGGGCGAGCAGTACTTC.

The DNA of the CDR3 is TGTGCCAGCTCACCAGGGGCTACGAATGGCTACACCTTC. As protein: CASSPGATNGYTF. This sequence joins TRBV18 and TRBJ1-2; D is perhaps TRBD1 (5 bases). Trimming removed 2 bases at V and 6 bases at J, with 10 bases between. The CDR3 runs to 13 residues. CDR1 and CDR2 from the germline V gene are KGHSH and LQKENI.

V gene TRBV10-1 combines with J gene TRBJ2-2; D gene unclear. CDR3 length equals 13 residues. Trimming stripped 0 bases from V and 6 bases from J, with 5 bases between. The germline V gene has CDR1 WNHNN and CDR2 SYGVQD (reference sequence). Here the CDR3 DNA reads TGCGCCAGCAGTGAGTCGGTTTCCGGGGAGCTGTTTTTT. This sequence encodes CASSESVSGELFF.

The chain links TRBV6-5 to TRBJ1-5; 10 bases line up with TRBD1. CDR3 length: 14 residues. The junction had 2 bases not matched to a gene; V was cut back by 6 bases and J by 3 bases. Germline assignment: CDR1 MNHEY and CDR2 SVGAGI. For the CDR3, the DNA is TGTGCCAGCAGGGACAGGGGGGACAATCAGCCCCAGCATTTT. It yields the protein CASRDRGDNQPQHF.

V and J are TRBV7-6 and TRBJ2-1; TRBD2 agrees at 9 bases. CDR1 SGHVS and CDR2 FNYEAQ come from the germline V gene. Germline trimming cut 4 bases from V and 6 bases from J; bases unmatched to any gene: 10. CDR3 size: 16 residues. DNA for the CDR3: TGTGCCAGCAGCTCCCGCCCGGGACTAGCCGGCAATGAGCAGTTCTTC. This encodes CASSSRPGLAGNEQFF.